A single sample gave rise to the 21 T cell receptor beta chains below, sequenced in a study of tumour-infiltrating T cells in Burkitt lymphoma. The assay was immunoSEQ multiplex PCR, and TCRdb's table has in-frame clones only and misses some. Among about 15,000 clones listed, approximately 71% were seen once. The sample consisted of tumor tissue. Receptors originate from a human donor with diffuse large B-cell lymphoma.

This clone was detected only once. The genes are TRBV5-1 and TRBJ2-1, with D uncertain. From germline, CDR1 is SGHRS and CDR2 YFSETQ. The CDR3 extends over 11 amino acids. The V gene lost 2 bases and the J gene lost 8 bases, with 5 bases spanning the gap. The CDR3 coding sequence is TGCGCCAGCAGCTTCTCGTATGAGCAGTTCTTC. This sequence encodes CASSFSYEQFF.

Sample share makes this clone medium-sized (0.01 to 0.1%). The J gene is TRBJ1-2, the V gene TRBV10-3; D may be TRBD1 (6 bases). Per germline, CDR1 ENHRY and CDR2 SYGVKD. CDR3 length: 17 amino acids. V lost 0 bases to trimming and J lost 0 bases, with 14 bases between them. CDR3 in amino acids: CAISESARGQTNYGYTF. The CDR3 DNA sequence: TGTGCCATCAGTGAGTCAGCCAGGGGACAAACTAACTATGGCTACACCTTC.

The chain combines TRBV10-1 with TRBJ2-7; 11 bases fit TRBD1. V dropped 5 bases and J dropped 3; count of bases not matched to a gene: 3. The germline CDR1 and CDR2 sequences are WNHNN and SYGVQD (reference sequence). This CDR3 contains 14 residues. CDR3 coding DNA: TGCGCCAGCAGTCCCGGGACAGGGGGCTACGAGCAGTACGTC. Translated: CASSPGTGGYEQYV.

The chain recombines TRBV2 with TRBJ1-1; tentative D call: TRBD1 (5 bases). This CDR3 contains 19 residues. Germline V CDR1 and CDR2: SNHLY, FYNNEI. The V end lost 6 bases, the J end lost 1 base, and 27 bases lay between the germline ends. The DNA for the CDR3 is TGTGCCAGCAGACTCTTCCATATTACTTCTCGGGGCCGGAACACTGAAGCTTTCTTT. Translated, it gives CASRLFHITSRGRNTEAFF. Based on the CDR3 plus reference TRBV2 and TRBJ1-1, the full variable domain is EPEVTQTPSHQVTQMGQEVILRCVPISNHLYFYWYRQILGQKVEFLVSFYNNEISEKSEIFDDQFSVERPDGSNFTLKIRSTKLEDSAMYFCASRLFHITSRGRNTEAFFGQGTRLTVV.

The chain couples TRBV30 to TRBJ2-7; possible D gene TRBD1, 5 bases. CDR1 is GTSNPN and CDR2 is SVGIG in the germline V gene (reference sequence). Trimming stripped 8 bases from V and 2 bases from J, with 19 bases between. The CDR3 is 14 residues long. The CDR3 DNA reads as TGTGCCACTCGGCAAATGGGGCCTCCCTACGAGCAGTACTTC. This encodes CATRQMGPPYEQYF.

This clone is deemed medium-sized. DNA of the CDR3: TGTGCCAGCTCGCCTACTAGCGGGAGGGCCGATGAGCAGTTCTTC. Encoded protein: CASSPTSGRADEQFF. This sequence joins TRBV18 and TRBJ2-1; 13 bases are a match to TRBD2. The CDR3 extends over 15 amino acids. In germline, CDR1 is KGHSH, CDR2 LQKENI. The trim removed 6 bases at V and 8 bases at J, leaving 7 bases unmatched.

The CDR3 region has the DNA TGCGCCAGCAGTAGCGGACAGGGAAGGGTGTACGAGCAGTACTTC. Amino acids: CASSSGQGRVYEQYF. This chain links TRBV10-2 with TRBJ2-7, with TRBD1 matching 8 bases. The CDR3 is made up of 15 amino acids. The junction had 10 bases not matched to a gene; V was cut back by 5 bases and J by 4 bases. Per the germline V gene, CDR1 is WSHSY and CDR2 is SAAADI.

The rearrangement joins TRBV9 to TRBJ1-2; 7 nucleotides line up with TRBD1. The CDR3 has 15 amino acids. The ends lost 0 bases at V and 5 bases at J; junction bases unmatched: 7. Germline V CDR1 and CDR2: SGDLS, YYNGEE. As DNA, the CDR3 is TGTGCCAGCAGCGTAGAACTGGGACAGCCTTATGGCTACACCTTC. This codes for CASSVELGQPYGYTF.

The chain carries TRBV10-3 and TRBJ2-5, with TRBD2 matching 10 bases. J lost 4 bases, V lost 6 bases, and 2 bases had no gene match. The germline gives CDR1 ENHRY, CDR2 SYGVKD. The CDR3 runs 13 residues. CDR3 bases: TGTGCCATCAGAGTAGCGGGAGGAGAGACCCAGTACTTC. Translation gives CAIRVAGGETQYF.

The V call is TRBV7-8, the J call TRBJ2-1; TRBD1 aligns across 7 bases. J gave up 2 bases and V 2 bases, and 6 bases lay outside the gene matches. The CDR3 length is 16 residues. Germline V gene lookup returns CDR1 SGHVS and CDR2 FQNEAQ. This CDR3 is CASSLIGTVTYNEQFF. CDR3 DNA sequence: TGTGCCAGCAGCTTAATAGGGACAGTCACCTACAATGAGCAGTTCTTC.

V is TRBV7-3 and J is TRBJ1-1; 11 bases agree with TRBD1. The CDR3 contains 14 residues. J gave up 6 bases and V 2 bases, and 2 bases lay outside the gene matches. Germline assignment: CDR1 SGHTA and CDR2 FQGTGA. In DNA form, the CDR3 reads TGTGCCAGCAGCTTAGCGGGACAGGGGGCTGAAGCTTTCTTT. Translation: CASSLAGQGAEAFF.

This rearrangement joins TRBV29-1 to TRBJ1-1; D is unresolved. Looked up from germline, CDR1 is SQVTM and CDR2 is ANQGSEA. Trimming cost V 2 bases and J 8 bases, with 6 bases left between them. The CDR3 loop spans 10 amino acids. The DNA of the CDR3 is TGCAGCGTTGAAACTGGGGAAGCTTTCTTT. The encoded protein is CSVETGEAFF.

In its sample, this clone ranks as large. V gene TRBV5-1 combines with J gene TRBJ2-5, with 14 bases that match TRBD2. Germline CDR1 SGHRS, CDR2 YFSETQ. The length of the CDR3 is 17 residues. J lost 4 bases, V lost 0 bases, and 5 bases had no gene match. This CDR3 reads CASSLGLAGGPRETQYF. The CDR3 DNA sequence: TGCGCCAGCAGCTTGGGACTAGCGGGAGGGCCAAGAGAGACCCAGTACTTC.

The gene calls are TRBV10-2 and TRBJ2-5; D gene unclear. Trimming shortened V by 6 bases and J by 5 bases, and 19 bases separated the two germline ends. CDR1 is WSHSY and CDR2 is SAAADI in the germline V gene. The CDR3 is made up of 15 amino acids. The CDR3 is CASSDRRNNGETQYF. In DNA, the CDR3 is TGCGCCAGCAGCGACCGACGGAACAATGGGGAGACCCAGTACTTC.

V and J are TRBV6-6 and TRBJ2-5; 12 nucleotides align to TRBD2. Germline V gene lookup returns CDR1 MNHNY and CDR2 SVGAGI (reference sequence). This CDR3 spans 16 amino acids. Trimming removed 8 bases from V and 5 bases from J; junction bases left unmatched: 12. CDR3 DNA sequence: TGTGCCAGCGCGGGGCTAGCGGGAGGGCCTGGGGAGACCCAGTACTTC. It yields the protein CASAGLAGGPGETQYF.

This clone occurred once. This chain joins TRBV13 and TRBJ1-2; 11 nucleotides match TRBD1. Germline trimming cut 5 bases from V and 4 bases from J; bases unmatched to any gene: 9. The length of the CDR3 is 16 residues. CDR1 and CDR2 (germline): PRHDT, FYEKMQ (reference sequence). The CDR3 region has the DNA TGTGCCAGCAGCCCCGGGACAGGGGGACACCTCTATGGCTACACCTTC. As protein: CASSPGTGGHLYGYTF. Complete variable domain (other parts from reference TRBV13 and TRBJ1-2): AAGVIQSPRHLIKEKRETATLKCYPIPRHDTVYWYQQGPGQDPQFLISFYEKMQSDKGSIPDRFSAQQFSDYHSELNMSSLELGDSALYFCASSPGTGGHLYGYTFGSGTRLTVV.

CDR3 nucleotide sequence: TGTGCCAGCAGTTCCCCAGAGACACCCATTTCCACAGATACGCAGTATTTT. The encoded protein is CASSSPETPISTDTQYF. This chain links TRBV27 with TRBJ2-3; D ambiguous. V was pared by 4 bases and J by 2 bases, with 19 bases between. CDR1 MNHEY and CDR2 SMNVEV come from the germline V gene (reference sequence). The CDR3 has 17 residues.

This clone was picked up one time. This rearrangement joins TRBV27 to TRBJ2-1, with D unclear. Per germline, CDR1 MNHEY and CDR2 SMNVEV (reference sequence). The V end lost 5 bases, the J end lost 2 bases, and 10 bases lay between the germline ends. This CDR3 region has 14 residues. CDR3 bases: TGTGCCAGCAGTCCCTGGGATACCTACAATGAGCAGTTCTTC. This gives the protein CASSPWDTYNEQFF.

Sample share makes this clone medium-sized. This rearrangement joins TRBV6-1 to TRBJ2-1; 7 nucleotides line up with TRBD2. In germline, CDR1 is MNHNS, CDR2 SASEGT. The V and J ends lost 7 bases and 10 bases, in that order; junction bases with no gene match: 13. CDR3 length: 14 residues. The CDR3 reads CASTRTSGVWEQFF. CDR3 DNA: TGTGCCAGCACCCGGACTAGTGGAGTTTGGGAGCAGTTCTTC.

The table lists this clone with a count of one. V usage is TRBV5-3 and J usage is TRBJ2-2; D remains unclear. TRBV5-3 is known as an ORF, though its function is uncertain. The length of the CDR3 is 14 residues. V was clipped by 3 bases and J by 4 bases, with 10 bases between them. CDR3 in amino acids: CARSWRSGTGELFF. The CDR3 nucleotides are TGTGCCAGAAGCTGGAGATCCGGCACCGGGGAGCTGTTTTTT.

The chain couples TRBV2 to TRBJ2-3; 9 nucleotides line up with TRBD1. CDR1 is SNHLY and CDR2 is FYNNEI in the germline V gene. With V trimmed by 10 bases and J by 4 bases, 9 bases remained unmatched. CDR3 length: 14 amino acids. DNA for the CDR3: TGTGCCACCACGGGGACAGGGTCCGCAGATACGCAGTATTTT. Amino acids: CATTGTGSADTQYF.